This passage covers 3 T cell receptor beta chains from one sample sequenced in a study of neurological immune-mediated disorders. Via MiXCR, TCRdb re-called the 5' RACE reads, giving one row per CDR3 protein. The table includes approximately 38,000 distinct CDR3 sequences, approximately 10% detected once. Material for sequencing was CD4+ T cells from blood. These receptors were obtained from a woman aged 30 to 39 with HTLV-1-associated myelopathy (HAM/TSP).

At least ten counts were recorded for this clonotype. This chain joins TRBV3-1 and TRBJ1-4; a weak D match, TRBD1 (5 bases). Germline V gene sequence: CDR1 LGHDT, CDR2 YNNKEL (reference sequence). V dropped 6 bases and J dropped 7 bases, with 6 bases sitting between them. The CDR3 contains 11 residues. CDR3: CASSRGEKLFF. DNA of the CDR3: TGTGCCAGCAGTAGGGGTGAAAAACTGTTTTTT.

This clonotype was counted ten times or more. V and J are TRBV29-1 and TRBJ1-3, with D tentatively TRBD1 (5 bases). Germline V gives CDR1 SQVTM, CDR2 ANQGSEA. V lost 4 bases, J lost 0 bases, and 16 bases lay in between. The CDR3 is 16 amino acids. The CDR3 sequence is CSVAVGGTHSGNTIYF. CDR3 in DNA: TGCAGCGTTGCGGTCGGGGGAACCCACTCTGGAAACACCATATATTTT.

This clonotype was recorded many times. The chain has TRBV5-5 and TRBJ1-2; D ambiguous. Germline V gives CDR1 SGHKS, CDR2 YYEKEE (reference sequence). The CDR3 is 16 amino acids. V was clipped by 4 bases and J by 1 base, with 17 bases between them. The CDR3 nucleotides read TGTGCCAGCAGCGTGGACGGACCCTCGTTTAACTATGGCTACACCTTC. It codes for CASSVDGPSFNYGYTF.